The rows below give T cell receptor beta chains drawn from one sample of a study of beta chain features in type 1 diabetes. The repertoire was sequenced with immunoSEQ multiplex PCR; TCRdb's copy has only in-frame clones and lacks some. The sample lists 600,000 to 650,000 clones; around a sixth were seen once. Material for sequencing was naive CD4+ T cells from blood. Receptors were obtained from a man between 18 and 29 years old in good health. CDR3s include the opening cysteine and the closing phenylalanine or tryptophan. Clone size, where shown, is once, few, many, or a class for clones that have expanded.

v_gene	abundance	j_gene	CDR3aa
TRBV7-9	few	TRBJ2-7	CASNPSGGTGSYEQYF
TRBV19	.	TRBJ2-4	CASSIEGLADTKNIQYF
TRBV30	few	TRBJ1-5	CAWSVSPVNQPQHF
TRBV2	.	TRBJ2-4	CASSERASQTLAKNIQYF
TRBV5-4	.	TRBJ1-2	CASSFDRANYGYTF
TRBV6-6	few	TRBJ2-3	CASIHEGRGTDTQYF
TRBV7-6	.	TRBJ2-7	CASSKVGSYEQYF
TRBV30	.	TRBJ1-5	CAWSVSGNNQPQHF
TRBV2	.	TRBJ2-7	CAIGTFYEQYF
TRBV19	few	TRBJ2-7	CASSIQGTINEQYF
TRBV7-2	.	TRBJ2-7	CASSLGLAGGNGQYF
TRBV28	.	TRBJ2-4	CASLPSLLRGAKNIQYF
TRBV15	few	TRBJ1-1	CATSRRGQGDTEAFF
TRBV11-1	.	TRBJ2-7	CASSGVFYEQYF
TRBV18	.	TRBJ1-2	CASSRAGQAHYGYTF
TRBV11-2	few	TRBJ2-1	CASSQERVGNEQFF
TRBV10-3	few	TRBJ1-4	CAISESRVGTNEKLFF
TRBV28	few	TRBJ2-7	CASSPDNPYEQYF
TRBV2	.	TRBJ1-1	CASSTGYLMNTEAFF
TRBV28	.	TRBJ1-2	CASSSGHYGYTF